Ten or more counts support the clone carrying this T cell receptor (beta chain). The antigen is undetermined. This record belongs to a study of T cells in Graves' hyperthyroidism and ophthalmopathy. Findings and limits, study-wide: Separation of ophthalmopathy from stable hyperthyroidism was achieved by a 13 V-J model. Researchers found most expanded thyroid clonotypes above 0.001 in blood as well.

Amplified TCR beta CDR3 regions derived from RNA transcripts. First-round RT-PCR targeting the TCR CDR3 was performed with the HTBI primer set. TCRdb re-called the multiplex PCR reads with MiXCR, one entry per CDR3 protein. The sample has some 720,000 distinct CDR3 sequences; less than 20% are singletons. Calling Graves' hyperthyroidism stable meant ophthalmopathy did not progress within 18 months. Lactation, pregnancy, other autoimmune disease or uncontrolled infection excluded patients. The sequence came from a man aged 18 to 29 with Graves' hyperthyroidism. Sequencing was performed on blood.

In nucleotides, the CDR3 is TGTGCCTGGAGTGTCTCTGGGGCCAACGTCCTGACTTTC. Translation: CAWSVSGANVLTF. This rearrangement joins TRBV30 to TRBJ2-6; D gene ambiguous. The CDR3 loop spans 13 amino acids. CDR1 is GTSNPN, CDR2 SVGIG, per germline (reference sequence). V lost 0 bases to trimming and J lost 0 bases, with 0 bases between them.